This entry concerns a single TCR beta chain. The time point: newly diagnosed GD, antithyroid drugs for less than 3 months. Isolated PBMC RNA provided the starting material for the TCR library. The sample is drawn from a study of regulatory T cells in long-lasting Graves disease. With V trimmed by 2 bases and J by 3 bases, 6 bases remained unmatched. The germline gives CDR1 SGHRS, CDR2 YFSETQ. The CDR3 has 15 amino acids. The TCR beta library used iRepertoire HTBI primers with Arm-PCR amplification of CDR3. MiXCR was run by TCRdb on the multiplex PCR reads, yielding one entry per CDR3 protein. The sample holds fewer than 650,000 distinct CDR3 sequences; roughly 15% are singletons and the top ten take more than 15%. These data also featured in a second study, about T cells in Graves' hyperthyroidism and ophthalmopathy.

Source: peripheral blood mononuclear cells (PBMCs), taken at new diagnosis, from a patient treated with antithyroid drugs. The chain is built from TRBV5-1 and TRBJ2-3; 7 bases align to TRBD2. This TCR derives from a woman under 40 with Graves disease. The DNA for the CDR3 is TGCGCCAGCAGCTTTGCGGGAGCCGGTACAGATACGCAGTATTTT. The encoded protein is CASSFAGAGTDTQYF.